These T cell receptor beta chains were read from a single sample in a study of cytomegalovirus exposure and HLA in healthy donors. Sequenced by immunoSEQ multiplex PCR; TCRdb stores in-frame clones only, minus some. Of some 200,000 clones listed, 80% to 95% were seen once; the top ten hold 0.8% to 1.2%. Sequencing was done on a sample of PBMCs. The receptors were gathered from a woman aged 18-30 years in good health and CMV-seronegative. CDR3s include the opening cysteine and the closing phenylalanine or tryptophan. A D gene is named only where the DNA matches it firmly. Size is stated for part of the rows, as once, few or many counts, or as a class when the clone is expanded.

CDR3	DNA	D	size	J	V
CASSKVTGLAGCYEQYF	TGTGCCAGCAGCAAAGTAACAGGACTAGCGGGGTGCTACGAGCAGTACTTC	-	-	TRBJ2-7	TRBV21-1
CASFADTQYF	TGTGCCAGCTTCGCAGATACGCAGTATTTT	-	-	TRBJ2-3	TRBV28
CASSLAGGRLNTEAFF	TGTGCCAGCAGCTTAGCGGGGGGGCGTCTGAACACTGAAGCTTTCTTT	-	-	TRBJ1-1	TRBV7-6
CASSESKGRSQYF	TGTGCCAGCAGTGAATCTAAGGGGAGGTCCCAGTATTTT	-	-	TRBJ2-3	TRBV25-1
CASSPTTGEQQYF	TGTGCCAGCTCACCTACCACAGGGGAGCAGCAGTACTTC	TRBD1	-	TRBJ2-7	TRBV18
CAGKIRASYEQYF	TGTGCCGGCAAAATCAGAGCGTCCTACGAGCAGTACTTC	-	-	TRBJ2-7	TRBV21-1
CASSLWADLTGELFF	TGCGCCAGCAGCTTGTGGGCAGACCTCACCGGGGAGCTGTTTTTT	-	-	TRBJ2-2	TRBV5-1
CASSLQGEANGYTF	TGTGCCAGCAGCTTACAAGGGGAGGCGAATGGCTACACCTTC	-	-	TRBJ1-2	TRBV7-9
CASSPPGGNDGELFF	TGTGCCAGCAGCCCCCCAGGAGGTAACGACGGGGAGCTGTTTTTT	-	few	TRBJ2-2	TRBV7-7
CASTRATGGSYEQYF	TGTGCCAGCACTCGTGCGACGGGAGGGTCCTACGAGCAGTACTTC	TRBD2	-	TRBJ2-7	TRBV6-5
CASSESRQGAGYTF	TGCGCCAGCAGTGAGTCGAGACAGGGGGCGGGCTACACCTTC	TRBD1	-	TRBJ1-2	TRBV10-2
CSTSGHFTNYGYTF	TGCAGCACCTCCGGACATTTTACTAACTATGGCTACACCTTC	-	-	TRBJ1-2	TRBV29-1
CASSATGNGPQHF	TGTGCCAGCAGTGCGACAGGGAATGGGCCCCAGCATTTT	TRBD1	-	TRBJ1-5	TRBV2
CASSGTGKLETQYF	TGTGCCAGCAGTGGGACAGGGAAATTAGAGACCCAGTACTTC	TRBD1	-	TRBJ2-5	TRBV2
CASSERGKETQYF	TGTGCCAGCAGTGAGCGGGGAAAAGAGACCCAGTACTTC	-	-	TRBJ2-5	TRBV2
CASSEPGTGSEQYF	TGTGCCAGCAGTGAACCAGGAACAGGGAGCGAGCAGTACTTC	-	few	TRBJ2-7	TRBV6-1
CASSQEGGQLNQPQHF	TGTGCCAGCAGCCAAGAGGGGGGACAGCTCAATCAGCCCCAGCATTTT	TRBD1	-	TRBJ1-5	TRBV4-2
CASRGRRGSTDTQYF	TGTGCCAGCAGAGGACGACGGGGTAGCACAGATACGCAGTATTTT	-	-	TRBJ2-3	TRBV6-5
CASSLSGNQPQHF	TGTGCCAGCAGCTTGTCGGGGAATCAGCCCCAGCATTTT	-	-	TRBJ1-5	TRBV5-6
CASSLGTSGTYNEQFF	TGTGCCAGCAGCCTAGGGACTAGCGGGACTTACAATGAGCAGTTCTTC	TRBD2	-	TRBJ2-1	TRBV11-2